This entry lists 23 T cell receptor beta chains sequenced from one sample in a study of vaccination and CD4 T cells after COVID-19. Antigens of these TCRs are unknown. The treatment here: approximately 9-day PBMC culture with coronavirus spike peptide pools or control peptides (ViraFEST assay). Sequencing of cultured CD4+ T cell DNA used the Oncomine TCR Beta short-read assay. TCRdb re-derived calls from the PCR reads in MiXCR, one entry per CDR3 protein. The sample gives 15,000 to 20,000 distinct CDR3 sequences, around 44% of which show up once; 7.2% is in the top ten. The sample was CD4+ T cells from blood, cultured in vitro, taken after SARS-CoV-2 vaccination. The origin of the receptors is a human donor who had recovered from COVID-19.

The sample holds a few counts of this clonotype. This chain joins TRBV28 and TRBJ1-1; D gene ambiguous. Germline assignment: CDR1 MDHEN and CDR2 SYDVKM. CDR3 size: 14 residues. V lost 5 bases to trimming and J lost 1 base, with 11 bases between them. The CDR3, as DNA: TGTGCCAGCAGTCTTACTACTTCGAACACTGAAGCTTTCTTT. It yields the protein CASSLTTSNTEAFF.

This clonotype showed up just once. The V gene is TRBV24-1, the J gene TRBJ2-1; no clear D. CDR1 is KGHDR, CDR2 SFDVKD, per germline. The ends were cut back, 3 bases at V and 3 bases at J, with 5 bases in the middle. This CDR3 has 13 amino acids. Here the CDR3 reads CATSDPYYNEQFF. CDR3 DNA sequence: TGTGCCACCAGTGATCCCTACTACAATGAGCAGTTCTTC.

This clonotype appeared a few times. This rearrangement joins TRBV7-2 to TRBJ2-5, with TRBD2 identical over 9 bases. The length of the CDR3 is 13 residues. The V and J ends lost 3 bases and 5 bases, in that order; junction bases with no gene match: 1. Germline assignment: CDR1 SGHTA and CDR2 FQGNSA. CDR3 sequence (DNA): TGTGCCAGCAGCTTGCGGGGGGGGGAGACCCAGTACTTC. It encodes CASSLRGGETQYF.

There are a few counts of this clonotype. This chain connects TRBV11-3 to TRBJ1-1; the D gene is possibly TRBD1 (6 bases). Trimming shortened V by 2 bases and J by 0 bases, and 13 bases separated the two germline ends. The germline gives CDR1 SGHNT, CDR2 YENEEA. This CDR3 is 16 amino acids long. The CDR3 sequence: CASSLFRGSLNTEAFF. DNA for the CDR3: TGTGCCAGCAGCTTATTCAGGGGCTCCCTGAACACTGAAGCTTTCTTT.

The V and J genes are TRBV19 and TRBJ1-3; D is unresolved. The CDR3 spans 14 residues. Germline V gene sequence: CDR1 LNHDA, CDR2 SQIVND (reference sequence). V lost 6 bases to trimming and J lost 3 bases, with 12 bases between them. In nucleotides, the CDR3 is TGTGCCAGTAGCCCCCCCGCGGGTGGAAACACCATATATTTT. Amino acid sequence: CASSPPAGGNTIYF.

The V call is TRBV7-3, the J call TRBJ2-3, with D unclear. The CDR3 contains 14 residues. Between the trimmed V and J ends, which lost 5 bases and 2 bases, there was a span of 11 bases. Germline V gene data show CDR1 as SGHTA and CDR2 as FQGTGA. The CDR3 protein is CASSPDKDTDTQYF. DNA of the CDR3: TGTGCCAGCAGCCCCGACAAAGACACAGATACGCAGTATTTT.

V usage is TRBV7-3 and J usage is TRBJ2-2; possibly TRBD2 for D (6 bases). Germline V gene data show CDR1 as SGHTA and CDR2 as FQGTGA. This CDR3 spans 13 amino acids. V lost 4 bases, J lost 7 bases, and 10 bases lay in between. CDR3 DNA: TGTGCCAGCAGCTCTACTAGCCTCGGGGAGCTGTTTTTT. Translated, it gives CASSSTSLGELFF.

DNA of the CDR3: TGTGCCAGCAGCCAGACGGGGGCCAATACGCAGTATTTT. This translates into CASSQTGANTQYF. The V call is TRBV7-2, the J call TRBJ2-3; D is tentatively TRBD1 or TRBD2 (6 bases each). Germline CDR1 is SGHTA and CDR2 is FQGNSA. The CDR3 contains 13 residues. With 5 bases removed from V and 7 bases from J, the gap between germline ends came to 13 bases.

This clonotype was detected only a few times. V and J are TRBV7-9 and TRBJ1-1, with D maybe TRBD1 (6 bases). The CDR3 totals 14 residues. Trimming pared 1 base from V and 5 bases from J, leaving 11 bases between. CDR1 and CDR2 from the germline V gene are SEHNR and FQNEAQ (reference sequence). CDR3 sequence reads: CASSLDGTPTEAFF. CDR3 in DNA: TGTGCCAGCAGCTTAGATGGGACACCGACTGAAGCTTTCTTT. Full variable domain (remainder filled in from reference TRBV7-9 and TRBJ1-1): DTGVSQNPRHKITKRGQNVTFRCDPISEHNRLYWYRQTLGQGPEFLTYFQNEAQLEKSRLLSDRFSAERPKGSFSTLEIQRTEQGDSAMYLCASSLDGTPTEAFFGQGTRLTVV.

The V and J genes are TRBV19 and TRBJ1-1; D perhaps matches TRBD1 (6 bases). The V end was cut by 6 bases, the J end by 5 bases, with 16 bases between. Germline lookup yields CDR1 LNHDA and CDR2 SQIVND (reference sequence). The CDR3 runs 14 residues. CDR3 sequence (DNA): TGTGCCAGTAGCGCCCCGGGGGGCCGGACTGAAGCTTTCTTT. Residues: CASSAPGGRTEAFF.

There are a few counts of this clonotype. This chain uses TRBV20-1 with TRBJ2-1; no definite D call. Trimming stripped 6 bases from V and 7 bases from J, with 13 bases between. Germline loops: CDR1 DFQATT, CDR2 SNEGSKA (reference sequence). This CDR3 has 12 residues. In DNA, the CDR3 is TGCAGTGCCCCCGGCGCAAGAAATGAGCAGTTCTTC. It codes for CSAPGARNEQFF.

This chain uses TRBV7-2 with TRBJ2-1, with 8 bases aligning to TRBD1. The CDR3 sequence is 15 residues long. The germline V gene has CDR1 SGHTA and CDR2 FQGNSA. The V segment lost 5 bases and the J segment 0 bases; nucleotides outside the gene matches: 3. CDR3 loop: CASSRQGSSYNEQFF. The CDR3, as DNA: TGTGCCAGCAGCCGACAGGGGAGCTCCTACAATGAGCAGTTCTTC.

CDR3 residues: CSATSGQGETEAFF. CDR3 DNA: TGCAGCGCCACCTCGGGACAGGGTGAGACTGAAGCTTTCTTT. The chain joins TRBV29-1 to TRBJ1-1; 9 bases map to TRBD1. The CDR3 spans 14 residues. CDR1 is SQVTM, CDR2 ANQGSEA, per germline. Losses at the gene ends were 7 bases for V and 5 bases for J; bases not matched to a gene: 11.

V is TRBV5-6 and J is TRBJ2-5; maybe TRBD2 (6 bases). The CDR3 consists of 14 residues. Between the trimmed V and J ends, which lost 3 bases and 2 bases, there was a span of 11 bases. Germline CDR1 SGHDT, CDR2 YYEEEE. CDR3 region: CASSWVGTQETQYF. The CDR3, as DNA: TGTGCCAGCAGCTGGGTTGGGACTCAAGAGACCCAGTACTTC.

This clonotype has a handful of counts. Mismatch with germline at one junction end may stem from a read error. The chain carries TRBV6-2 or TRBV6-3 and TRBJ1-5; tentative D call: TRBD1 (6 bases). The CDR3 consists of 13 residues. Germline values: CDR1 MNHEY, CDR2 SVGEGT. For the CDR3, the DNA is TGTACCAGCAGTTACGGGGGGCATCAGCCCCAGCATTTT. Encoded protein: CTSSYGGHQPQHF.

The table lists this clonotype with a few counts. V usage is TRBV27 and J usage is TRBJ1-1; D gene unclear. This CDR3 comprises 15 residues. Trimming shortened V by 6 bases and J by 1 base, and 15 bases separated the two germline ends. Germline V gene lookup returns CDR1 MNHEY and CDR2 SMNVEV (reference sequence). The CDR3 region has the DNA TGTGCCAGCAGGATAACCAGGATACGGAACACTGAAGCTTTCTTT. Protein product: CASRITRIRNTEAFF.

The CDR3: CASSLGTGGYEAFF. The CDR3 DNA reads TGTGCCAGCAGCTTGGGGACAGGAGGTTATGAAGCTTTCTTT. The rearrangement joins TRBV5-5 to TRBJ1-1, with TRBD1 identical over 7 bases. This CDR3 has 14 amino acids. Trimming at V came to 0 bases and at J to 7 bases, leaving 6 bases not matched to a gene. Germline V lookup: CDR1 SGHKS, CDR2 YYEKEE (reference sequence). Drawing the rest from reference TRBV5-5 and TRBJ1-1, the complete variable domain is DAGVTQSPTHLIKTRGQQVTLRCSPISGHKSVSWYQQVLGQGPQFIFQYYEKEERGRGNFPDRFSARQFPNYSSELNVNALLLGDSALYLCASSLGTGGYEAFFGQGTRLTVV.

This clonotype was seen a handful of times. The genes are TRBV6-1 and TRBJ1-1; TRBD1 matches 7 bases. Looked up from germline, CDR1 is MNHNS and CDR2 is SASEGT. The CDR3 has 13 residues. V dropped 10 bases and J dropped 0; count of bases not matched to a gene: 5. In DNA form, the CDR3 reads TGTGCCACTATGGACAGGCTGAACACTGAAGCTTTCTTT. Its translation is CATMDRLNTEAFF.

The chain recombines TRBV19 with TRBJ1-1; no reliable D call. Germline lookup yields CDR1 LNHDA and CDR2 SQIVND (reference sequence). Trimming took off 4 bases at V and 11 bases at J, with 20 bases between the two ends. CDR3 length equals 14 residues. CDR3 sequence (DNA): TGTGCCAGTAGTAACGGTATAGGGCCCGGTGGGGCTTTCTTT. It is translated as CASSNGIGPGGAFF.

J is TRBJ2-3 and V is TRBV11-3; D perhaps matches TRBD1 (6 bases). Per the germline V gene, CDR1 is SGHNT and CDR2 is YENEEA. The CDR3 is 13 residues long. V was trimmed by 6 bases and J by 4 bases, leaving 11 bases between them. The CDR3, as DNA: TGTGCCAGCAGTGGGTGGGGGCCAGATACGCAGTATTTT. Its translation: CASSGWGPDTQYF. The whole variable domain, remainder taken from reference TRBV11-3 and TRBJ2-3, is EAGVVQSPRYKIIEKKQPVAFWCNPISGHNTLYWYLQNLGQGPELLIRYENEEAVDDSQLPKDRFSAERLKGVDSTLKIQPAELGDSAVYLCASSGWGPDTQYFGPGTRLTVL.

The sample holds a few counts of this clonotype. This chain joins TRBV7-2 and TRBJ2-7; 13 nucleotides line up with TRBD2. Germline V lookup: CDR1 SGHTA, CDR2 FQGNSA. The V gene end was trimmed by 2 bases and the J gene end by 0 bases; junction bases not matched to a gene: 7. The CDR3 is 18 amino acids. The CDR3 DNA is TGTGCCAGCAGCTTAACTACTAGCGGGGGGGCTAACTCCTACGAGCAGTACTTC. Translation: CASSLTTSGGANSYEQYF.

This clonotype has a handful of counts. The chain carries TRBV19 and TRBJ1-2; unclear D gene. Germline V lookup: CDR1 LNHDA, CDR2 SQIVND (reference sequence). CDR3 size: 13 residues. V dropped 5 bases and J dropped 9 bases, with 16 bases sitting between them. CDR3 in amino acids: CASSLEDPGRYTF. CDR3 DNA sequence: TGTGCCAGTAGTCTGGAAGACCCTGGCCGCTACACCTTC.

This rearrangement joins TRBV27 to TRBJ1-5; 9 nucleotides line up with TRBD1. The trim removed 3 bases at V and 3 bases at J, leaving 3 bases unmatched. From germline, CDR1 is MNHEY and CDR2 SMNVEV (reference sequence). The CDR3 is 15 residues long. The CDR3 DNA is TGTGCCAGCAGTTTCGGACAGGGGTTCAATCAGCCCCAGCATTTT. As protein: CASSFGQGFNQPQHF.